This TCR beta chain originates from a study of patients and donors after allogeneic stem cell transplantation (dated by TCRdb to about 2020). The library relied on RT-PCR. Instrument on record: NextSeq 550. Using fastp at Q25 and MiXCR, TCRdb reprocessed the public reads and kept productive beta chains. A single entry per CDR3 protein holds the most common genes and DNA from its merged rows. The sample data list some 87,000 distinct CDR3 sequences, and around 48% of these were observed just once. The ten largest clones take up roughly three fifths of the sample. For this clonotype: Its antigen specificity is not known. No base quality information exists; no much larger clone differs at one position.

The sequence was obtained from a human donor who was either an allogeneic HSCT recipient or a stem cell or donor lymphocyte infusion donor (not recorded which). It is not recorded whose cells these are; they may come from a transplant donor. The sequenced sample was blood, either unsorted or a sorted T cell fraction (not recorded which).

The CDR3 reads CASSQAGGLGYGYTF. The nucleotides read TGCGCCAGCAGCCAAGCGGGGGGGCTTGGCTATGGCTACACCTTC. The V and J segments used are TRBV4-1 and TRBJ1-2; 6 matching bases give a weak D call of TRBD1. The CDR3 starts with the cysteine, ends with the phenylalanine, and has 15 residues. The read is trimmed to its CDR3 DNA, 45 bases read in frame from base 1. V drops 1 base and J drops 4 bases, leaving 13 bases in between. The germline V gene yields MGHRA for CDR1 and YSYEKL for CDR2.